This T cell receptor (beta chain) was obtained from a study of blood T cells in healthy people across ages. Overall study findings and caveats: Measured against age, TCR beta diversity per million T cells decreased in a roughly linear manner.

Extractions gave at least 5 micrograms of total RNA per sample. Ten or more counts support this clonotype. Antigen unknown. CDR1 is MDHEN, CDR2 SYDVKM, per germline. V trimming: 5 bases; J trimming: 7 bases; junction bases outside the gene matches: 6. CDR3 length equals 13 residues. A second PCR, run for roughly 7 to 11 cycles, used a sample-barcoded 5' primer plus a J-beta primer mix. At least 2.5 million CDR3-containing paired-end reads were obtained per sample. TCRdb analysed the 5' RACE reads with MiXCR anew, one entry per CDR3 protein. The table has roughly 700,000 distinct CDR3 sequences, more than 40% seen once.

The chain employs TRBV28 and TRBJ2-5; 8 bases are a match to TRBD1. The clonotype was recovered from a woman aged 60-75 years in good health. Sequences were obtained from blood. For the CDR3, the DNA is TGTGCCAGCAGTACCGGACAGGGAGGGACCCAGTACTTC. Translating it yields CASSTGQGGTQYF.